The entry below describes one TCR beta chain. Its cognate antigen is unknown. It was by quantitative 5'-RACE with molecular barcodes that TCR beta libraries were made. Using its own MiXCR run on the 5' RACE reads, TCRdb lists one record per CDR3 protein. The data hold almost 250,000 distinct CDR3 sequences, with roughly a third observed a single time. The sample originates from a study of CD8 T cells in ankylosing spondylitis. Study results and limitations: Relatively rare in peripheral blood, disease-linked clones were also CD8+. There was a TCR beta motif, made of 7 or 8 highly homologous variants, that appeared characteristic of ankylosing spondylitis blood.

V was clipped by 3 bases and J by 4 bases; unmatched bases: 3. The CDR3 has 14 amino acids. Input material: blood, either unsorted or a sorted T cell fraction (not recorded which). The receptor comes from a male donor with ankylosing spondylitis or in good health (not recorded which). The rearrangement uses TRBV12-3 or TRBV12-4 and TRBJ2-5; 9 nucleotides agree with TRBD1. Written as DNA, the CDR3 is TGTGCCAGCAGTTTCCCGGGACAGGGAGAGACCCAGTACTTC. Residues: CASSFPGQGETQYF.